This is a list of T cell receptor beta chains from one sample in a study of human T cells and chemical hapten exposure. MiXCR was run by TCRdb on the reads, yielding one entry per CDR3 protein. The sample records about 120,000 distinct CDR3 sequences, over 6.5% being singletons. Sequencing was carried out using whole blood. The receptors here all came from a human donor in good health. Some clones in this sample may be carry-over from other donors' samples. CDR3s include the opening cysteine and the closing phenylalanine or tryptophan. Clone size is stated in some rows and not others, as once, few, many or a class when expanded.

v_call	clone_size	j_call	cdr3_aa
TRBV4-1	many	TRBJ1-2	CASSQRDGTVHYGYTF
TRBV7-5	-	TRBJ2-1	CISVSEAKPLAGGPYEQFF
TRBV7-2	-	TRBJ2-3	CASSLAVRDTQYF
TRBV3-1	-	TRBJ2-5	CASSPGLADQETQYF
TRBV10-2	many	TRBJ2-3	CASSRTGGPTDTQYF
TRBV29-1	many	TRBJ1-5	CSVSTGFLGNQPQHF
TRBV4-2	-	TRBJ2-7	CASSQERLAASYEQYF
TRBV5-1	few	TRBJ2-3	CASSLGRRDRVADTQYF
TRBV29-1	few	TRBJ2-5	CSVYDTVLTYVEETQYF
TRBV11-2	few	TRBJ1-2	CASSLGTGRSRGSNYGYTF
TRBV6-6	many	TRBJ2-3	CASSYLSGSTDTQYF
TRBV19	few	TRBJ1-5	CASRSPGDQPQHF
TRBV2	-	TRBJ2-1	CASTLRSTYNEQFF
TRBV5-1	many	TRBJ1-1	CASSLSGEAFF
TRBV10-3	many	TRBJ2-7	CAISTGLAGGYEQYF
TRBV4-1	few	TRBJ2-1	CASSQNYPEEGHEQFF
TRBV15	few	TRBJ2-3	CATSGLQRTSGGRSTDTQYF
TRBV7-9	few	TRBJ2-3	CASSPGTPDTQYF
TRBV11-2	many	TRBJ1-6	CASSLGQGKSPLHF
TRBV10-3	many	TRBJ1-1	CAISESEGLEAFF
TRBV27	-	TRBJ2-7	CASSFTVSYEQYF
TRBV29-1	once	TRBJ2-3	CSVEGVTSTDTQYF
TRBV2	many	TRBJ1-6	CASSEQALLNSPLHF